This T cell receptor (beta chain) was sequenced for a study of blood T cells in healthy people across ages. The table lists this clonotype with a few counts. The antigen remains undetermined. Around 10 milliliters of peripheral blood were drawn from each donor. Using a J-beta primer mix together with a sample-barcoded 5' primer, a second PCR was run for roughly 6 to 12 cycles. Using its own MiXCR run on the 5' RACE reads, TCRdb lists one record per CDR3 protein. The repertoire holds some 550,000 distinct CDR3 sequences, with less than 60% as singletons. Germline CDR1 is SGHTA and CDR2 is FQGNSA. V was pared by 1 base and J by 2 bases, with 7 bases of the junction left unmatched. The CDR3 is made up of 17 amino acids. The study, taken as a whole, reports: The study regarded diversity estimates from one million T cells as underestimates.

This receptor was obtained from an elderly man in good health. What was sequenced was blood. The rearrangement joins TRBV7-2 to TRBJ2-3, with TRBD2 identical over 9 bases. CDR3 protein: CASSLVGPSGTTDTQYF. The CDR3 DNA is TGTGCCAGCAGCTTAGTAGGGCCTAGCGGGACCACAGATACGCAGTATTTT.